One sample yielded the 17 T cell receptor beta chains listed below, sequenced in a study of cytomegalovirus exposure and HLA in healthy donors. Primers included in the PCR were 60 Vbeta and 13 Jbeta primers. Only in-frame clones appear in the TCRdb table, and some are missing; sequencing was by immunoSEQ multiplex PCR. This sample yields 30,000 to 45,000 clones, of which just over 85% are seen a single time; roughly an eighth belongs to the top ten. The material sequenced was PBMCs. These receptors originate from a woman aged 40-49 years in good health and CMV-seropositive.

The chain combines TRBV6-5 with TRBJ1-5, with D tentatively TRBD1 (6 bases). V lost 7 bases to trimming and J lost 5 bases, with 12 bases between them. This CDR3 has 13 residues. In germline, CDR1 is MNHEY, CDR2 SVGAGI. In DNA form, the CDR3 reads TGTGCCAGCACTCAGGACAGTTATCAGCCCCAGCATTTT. Its translation: CASTQDSYQPQHF.

The CDR3 DNA is TGTGCCAGCAGCTTGCCCCCGGGACAGGATGAGCAGTTCTTC. It encodes CASSLPPGQDEQFF. This chain uses TRBV5-6 with TRBJ2-1; the match to TRBD1 covers 8 bases. The CDR3 is 14 amino acids. Trimming at V came to 1 base and at J to 8 bases, leaving 5 bases not matched to a gene. CDR1 SGHDT and CDR2 YYEEEE come from the germline V gene.

This clone was detected only once. The V gene is TRBV9, the J gene TRBJ2-6; 12 bases agree with TRBD2. The CDR3 loop spans 21 amino acids. Germline CDR1 and CDR2: SGDLS and YYNGEE. J lost 0 bases, V lost 0 bases, and 10 bases had no gene match. The CDR3 protein is CASSVVGTSGGLSSGANVLTF. DNA of the CDR3: TGTGCCAGCAGCGTAGTAGGTACTAGCGGGGGGTTAAGCTCTGGGGCCAACGTCCTGACTTTC. The variable domain in full, completed from reference TRBV9 and TRBJ2-6, reads DSGVTQTPKHLITATGQRVTLRCSPRSGDLSVYWYQQSLDQGLQFLIQYYNGEERAKGNILERFSAQQFPDLHSELNLSSLELGDSALYFCASSVVGTSGGLSSGANVLTFGAGSRLTVL.

The genes are TRBV16 and TRBJ1-4; TRBD1 matches 7 bases. CDR1 is KGHSY, CDR2 FQNENV, per germline. The junction had 2 bases not matched to a gene; V was cut back by 0 bases and J by 7 bases. This CDR3 spans 14 amino acids. CDR3 sequence (DNA): TGTGCCAGCAGCCAATCGACAGGGAGTGAAAAACTGTTTTTT. Translating it yields CASSQSTGSEKLFF.

This rearrangement joins TRBV6-5 to TRBJ2-7, with TRBD1 matching 7 bases. The CDR3 consists of 15 residues. The germline CDR1 and CDR2 sequences are MNHEY and SVGAGI. Trimming at V came to 5 bases and at J to 0 bases, leaving 7 bases not matched to a gene. The CDR3 nucleotides are TGTGCCAGCAGTCGCACCGGGACAGTCTCCTACGAGCAGTACTTC. It is translated as CASSRTGTVSYEQYF.

The chain employs TRBV27 and TRBJ2-5, with D tentatively TRBD1 (6 bases). TRBJ2-7 matches the DNA end more closely, so the J call is doubtful. There are 14 residues in the CDR3. CDR1 and CDR2 (germline): MNHEY, SMNVEV (reference sequence). DNA of the CDR3: TGTGCCAGCAGCCTCTCTGGGGGCCGGAACGAGCAGTACTTC. Translation gives CASSLSGGRNEQYF.

This chain links TRBV7-7 with TRBJ2-5; 8 positions match TRBD1. The CDR3 sequence is 15 residues long. Germline V gene data show CDR1 as SSHAT and CDR2 as FNYEAQ (reference sequence). The junction had 6 bases not matched to a gene; V was cut back by 6 bases and J by 0 bases. The CDR3 DNA reads as TGTGCCAGCAGACAGACAGGGGCATACCAAGAGACCCAGTACTTC. This sequence encodes CASRQTGAYQETQYF. Full variable domain (outside the CDR3, taken from reference TRBV7-7 and TRBJ2-5): GAGVSQSPRYKVTKRGQDVTLRCDPISSHATLYWYQQALGQGPEFLTYFNYEAQPDKSGLPSDRFSAERPEGSISTLTIQRTEQRDSAMYRCASRQTGAYQETQYFGPGTRLLVL.

The V and J genes are TRBV4-3 and TRBJ1-5, with TRBD1 as a possible D gene (5 bases). V was pared by 0 bases and J by 8 bases, with 14 bases between. The CDR3 runs 15 residues. The germline V gene encodes CDR1 LGHNA and CDR2 YSLEER. Here the CDR3 DNA reads TGCGCCAGCAGCCAAGAGGGGCTTGGCAGCGAGCCCCAGCATTTT. Translation: CASSQEGLGSEPQHF.

This chain connects TRBV9 to TRBJ2-1; tentative D call: TRBD2 (5 bases). This CDR3 region has 12 residues. The V and J ends lost 3 bases and 5 bases respectively, with 6 bases between them. CDR1 and CDR2 (germline): SGDLS, YYNGEE. The CDR3 bases are TGTGCCAGCAGCGACGGGAACAATGAGCAGTTCTTC. Residues: CASSDGNNEQFF. The complete variable domain, with remaining parts taken from reference TRBV9 and TRBJ2-1, reads DSGVTQTPKHLITATGQRVTLRCSPRSGDLSVYWYQQSLDQGLQFLIQYYNGEERAKGNILERFSAQQFPDLHSELNLSSLELGDSALYFCASSDGNNEQFFGPGTRLTVL.

The gene calls are TRBV29-1 and TRBJ2-5; 7 positions agree with TRBD1. Germline V gene lookup returns CDR1 SQVTM and CDR2 ANQGSEA. CDR3 length: 12 residues. The ends lost 6 bases at V and 5 bases at J; junction bases unmatched: 6. CDR3 sequence (DNA): TGCAGCGTCTTCAGGGGGTGGGAGACCCAGTACTTC. Encoded protein: CSVFRGWETQYF.

The chain employs TRBV18 and TRBJ2-3; 10 positions match TRBD2. Germline values: CDR1 KGHSH, CDR2 LQKENI. The CDR3 contains 16 residues. V trimming: 2 bases; J trimming: 0 bases; junction bases outside the gene matches: 2. The DNA for the CDR3 is TGTGCCAGCTCACCAACTAGCGGGGTGAGCACAGATACGCAGTATTTT. Encoded protein: CASSPTSGVSTDTQYF.

This chain links TRBV2 with TRBJ2-3; D is undetermined. The CDR3 has 13 amino acids. The germline gives CDR1 SNHLY, CDR2 FYNNEI. V was trimmed by 4 bases and J by 4 bases, leaving 9 bases between them. The CDR3 region has the DNA TGTGCCAGCAGTGGTTGGTCGGCAGATACGCAGTATTTT. It specifies CASSGWSADTQYF.

This clone was recorded only once. The chain has TRBV6-5 and TRBJ1-1; D possibly corresponds to TRBD1 (5 bases). The V gene lost 0 bases and the J gene lost 0 bases, with 8 bases spanning the gap. In germline, CDR1 is MNHEY, CDR2 SVGAGI. The CDR3 sequence is 15 residues long. CDR3 coding DNA: TGTGCCAGCAGTTACTCGACAGTTATGAACACTGAAGCTTTCTTT. Its protein product is CASSYSTVMNTEAFF.

V gene TRBV27 combines with J gene TRBJ1-3; no definite D call. V gave up 4 bases and J gave up 2 bases, with 9 bases separating them. Germline V gene sequence: CDR1 MNHEY, CDR2 SMNVEV (reference sequence). The CDR3 sequence is 14 residues long. The CDR3 is CASSSSGAGNTIYF. The CDR3 region has the DNA TGTGCCAGCAGTTCATCCGGAGCTGGAAACACCATATATTTT.

The chain is built from TRBV19 and TRBJ1-1; perhaps TRBD1 as D (6 bases). Germline CDR1 is LNHDA and CDR2 is SQIVND (reference sequence). V dropped 7 bases and J dropped 0 bases, with 15 bases sitting between them. This CDR3 has 15 amino acids. The CDR3 region has the DNA TGTGCCAGTACCCCCGGGACATCGGTGAACACTGAAGCTTTCTTT. Its protein product is CASTPGTSVNTEAFF.

The rearrangement links TRBV11-2 to TRBJ1-4; D unclear. Per germline, CDR1 SGHAT and CDR2 FQNNGV. Trimming took 2 bases from V and 5 from J, leaving 6 bases between them. The CDR3 has 13 amino acids. The CDR3 bases are TGTGCCAGCAGCTTATTTCTGAATGAAAAACTGTTTTTT. It encodes CASSLFLNEKLFF.

This chain uses TRBV7-9 with TRBJ1-3, with 8 bases that match TRBD1. The CDR3 has 16 residues. Trimming cost V 5 bases and J 0 bases; bases outside gene matches: 6. Germline V lookup: CDR1 SEHNR, CDR2 FQNEAQ (reference sequence). CDR3 sequence reads: CASSPGTGGSGNTIYF. As DNA, the CDR3 is TGTGCCAGCAGCCCCGGGACAGGCGGCTCTGGAAACACCATATATTTT.